Sequencing of this T cell receptor beta chain was carried out in a study of CD8+ T cells in alopecia areata. About the study: Oral tofacitinib, 5 to 10 mg twice daily, was given in an open-label trial. Study-wide results and limits: On tofacitinib, scalp clonality and expanded CD8+ clones among top 100 fell significantly. The study found higher clonality in lesional than normal scalp, especially in alopecia totalis/universalis.

Treatment indicated: oral pan-JAK inhibitor, 5-10 mg twice daily. From alopecia areata patients, lesional scalp punch biopsies and peripheral blood were collected. RNA was extracted and reverse transcribed into cDNA as the sequencing template. Clones were sequenced by immunoSEQ multiplex PCR, and TCRdb holds only the in-frame ones, with some missing. Among about 140,000 clones listed, 86% were seen once. Turning to this clone: Antigen specificity is unknown.

Trimming took 4 bases from V and 2 from J; bases not matched to a gene: 2. CDR1 is SQVTM, CDR2 ANQGSEA, per germline. This CDR3 has 13 residues. The clonotype was recovered from a human donor with alopecia areata. The chain couples TRBV29-1 to TRBJ2-7, with 10 bases matching TRBD2. Specimen: CD8+ T cells sorted from blood, collected at week 4, from a patient treated with tofacitinib. In nucleotides, the CDR3 is TGCAGCGTTGGGACTAGCGGTACCTACGAGCAGTACTTC. Translated, it gives CSVGTSGTYEQYF.